Following are 5 T cell receptor beta chains from one sample sequenced in a study of cytomegalovirus exposure and HLA in healthy donors. The PCR had 60 Vbeta and 13 Jbeta primers. This table comes from immunoSEQ multiplex PCR, and its TCRdb copy is limited to in-frame clones, with some not included. This sample yields roughly 160,000 clones, of which over 60% are seen a single time; 11% to 15% belongs to the top ten. Sequencing input: PBMCs. The receptors originated from a man over 45 in good health and CMV-seropositive.

The V call is TRBV7-7, the J call TRBJ2-5; unclear D gene. CDR1 and CDR2 (germline): SSHAT, FNYEAQ (reference sequence). The CDR3 sequence is 14 residues long. The V and J ends lost 3 bases and 0 bases respectively, with 8 bases between them. CDR3 nucleotide sequence: TGTGCCAGCAGCTTCGGTAGCTACCAAGAGACCCAGTACTTC. This translates into CASSFGSYQETQYF.

This clone is a singleton in its sample. The chain carries TRBV5-1 and TRBJ2-7; 7 bases agree with TRBD1. CDR1 is SGHRS and CDR2 is YFSETQ in the germline V gene. Losses at the gene ends were 4 bases for V and 0 bases for J; bases not matched to a gene: 4. This CDR3 region has 14 residues. CDR3 loop: CASSRDSTSYEQYV. As DNA, the CDR3 is TGCGCCAGCAGCAGGGACAGTACCTCCTACGAGCAGTACGTC.

The rearrangement links TRBV7-9 to TRBJ2-4; TRBD2 matches 14 bases. The CDR3 is made up of 15 amino acids. Germline V gene sequence: CDR1 SEHNR, CDR2 FQNEAQ (reference sequence). J lost 5 bases, V lost 5 bases, and 2 bases had no gene match. The CDR3 protein is CASSATSGGENIQYF. In DNA form, the CDR3 reads TGTGCCAGCAGCGCGACTAGCGGGGGGGAAAACATTCAGTACTTC.

The chain links TRBV5-1 to TRBJ2-5; 8 bases line up with TRBD2. V trimming: 1 base; J trimming: 4 bases; junction bases outside the gene matches: 9. The CDR3 is 16 amino acids. The germline CDR1 and CDR2 sequences are SGHRS and YFSETQ. The CDR3 DNA is TGCGCCAGCAGCTTGCCGAACGGGGGGGCCTTAGAGACCCAGTACTTC. Translating it yields CASSLPNGGALETQYF.

This rearrangement joins TRBV25-1 to TRBJ2-1; D unresolved. The V end lost 8 bases, the J end lost 3 bases, and 5 bases lay between the germline ends. Germline V gene sequence: CDR1 MGHDK, CDR2 SYGVNS. This CDR3 is built from 11 residues. As DNA, the CDR3 is TGTGCCAGCGAGAACTACAATGAGCAGTTCTTC. Its protein is CASENYNEQFF.